Reported below is one T cell receptor (beta chain). What it recognizes is unknown. The read terminates 3 residues before the CDR3 end, so the remaining end is supplied by the germline J gene. Recipient PBMCs carried a CFSE label and met irradiated graft donor PBMCs for six to seven days before FACS sorting. Clones were sequenced by immunoSEQ multiplex PCR, and TCRdb holds only the in-frame ones, with some missing. Recorded for this sample: under 450 clones. The entry originates in a study of Tregs in tolerant kidney transplant recipients. As for the study in general: Related graft donors supplied nonmyeloablative bone marrow transplants, and mixed chimerism was transient.

The V gene's germline CDR1 is MDHEN and CDR2 SYDVKM. This CDR3 is built from 16 residues. The V and J ends lost 3 bases and 5 bases, in that order; junction bases with no gene match: 7. Overall study results and limits: Nucleotide sequences could not be compared across some patients' samples due to primer changes. No direct test of biological reproducibility was done here. Tregs expanded with activated donor B cells seemed most donor-specific.

This chain joins TRBV28 and TRBJ2-7; 13 nucleotides align to TRBD2. The specimen comprised CD8+ T cells from blood cultured with allogeneic cells, sampled before the transplant. This TCR was sampled from a human patient who received a combined kidney and bone marrow transplant. The sequenced CDR3 bases are TGTGCCAGCAGTTTTCCAGGACTAGCGGGAGACCACGAG. Protein: CASSFPGLAGDHE. The complete CDR3 protein is CASSFPGLAGDHEQYF.